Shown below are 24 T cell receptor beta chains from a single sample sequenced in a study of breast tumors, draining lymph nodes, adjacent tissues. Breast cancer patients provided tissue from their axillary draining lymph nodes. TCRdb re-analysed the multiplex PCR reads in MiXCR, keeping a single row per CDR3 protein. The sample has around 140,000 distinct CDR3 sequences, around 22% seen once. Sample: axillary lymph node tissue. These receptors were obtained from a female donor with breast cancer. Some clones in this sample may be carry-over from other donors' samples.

This chain's CDR3 is CASSLGGKNTGELFF. The CDR3 DNA reads as TGTGCCAGCAGCCTTGGGGGGAAAAACACCGGGGAGCTGTTTTTT. The genes are TRBV5-4 and TRBJ2-2; D is possibly TRBD2 (6 bases). V was trimmed by 4 bases and J by 2 bases, leaving 12 bases between them. The CDR3 length is 15 residues. From germline, CDR1 is SGHNT and CDR2 YYREEE (reference sequence).

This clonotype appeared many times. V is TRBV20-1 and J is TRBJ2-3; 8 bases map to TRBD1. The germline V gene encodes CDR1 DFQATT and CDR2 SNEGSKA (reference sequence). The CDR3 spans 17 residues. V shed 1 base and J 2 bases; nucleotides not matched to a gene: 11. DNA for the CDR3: TGCAGTGCTAGAGCCTCCCATGGACAGGGATCCACAGATACGCAGTATTTT. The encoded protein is CSARASHGQGSTDTQYF.

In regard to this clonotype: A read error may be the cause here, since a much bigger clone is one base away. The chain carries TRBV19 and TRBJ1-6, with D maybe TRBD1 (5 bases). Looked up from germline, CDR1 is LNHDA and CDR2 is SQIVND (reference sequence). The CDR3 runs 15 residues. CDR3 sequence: CASKTTGTLNSPLRF. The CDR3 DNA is TGTGCCAGTAAAACCACCGGGACTCTGAATTCACCCCTCCGCTTT.

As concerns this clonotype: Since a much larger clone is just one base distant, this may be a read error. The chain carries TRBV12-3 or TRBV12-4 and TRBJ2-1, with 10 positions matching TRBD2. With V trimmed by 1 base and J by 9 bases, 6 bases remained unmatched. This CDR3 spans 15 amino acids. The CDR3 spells CASSLGLAGVCEQFF. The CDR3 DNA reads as TGTGCCAGCAGTTTAGGCCTAGCGGGAGTATGTGAGCAGTTCTTC.

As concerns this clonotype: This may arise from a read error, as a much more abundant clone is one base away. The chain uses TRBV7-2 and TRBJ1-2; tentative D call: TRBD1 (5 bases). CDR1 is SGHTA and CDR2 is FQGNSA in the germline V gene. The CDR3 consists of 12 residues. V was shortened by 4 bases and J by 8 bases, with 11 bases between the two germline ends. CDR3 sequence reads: CASSSGTAGYTF. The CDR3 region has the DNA TGTGCCAGCAGCTCGGGGACGGCCGGCTACACCTTC.

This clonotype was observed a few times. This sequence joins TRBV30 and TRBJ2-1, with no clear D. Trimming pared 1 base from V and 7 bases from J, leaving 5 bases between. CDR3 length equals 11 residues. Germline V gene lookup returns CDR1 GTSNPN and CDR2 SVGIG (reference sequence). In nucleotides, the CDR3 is TGTGCCTGGAGTGCCCGGAATGAGCAGTTCTTC. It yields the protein CAWSARNEQFF.

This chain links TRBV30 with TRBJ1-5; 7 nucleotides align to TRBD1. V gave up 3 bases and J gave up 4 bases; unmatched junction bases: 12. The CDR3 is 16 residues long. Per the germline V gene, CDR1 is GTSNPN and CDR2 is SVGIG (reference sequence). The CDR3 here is CAWRTSGTASNQPQHF. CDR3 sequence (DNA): TGTGCCTGGAGGACTTCCGGGACAGCGAGTAATCAGCCCCAGCATTTT.

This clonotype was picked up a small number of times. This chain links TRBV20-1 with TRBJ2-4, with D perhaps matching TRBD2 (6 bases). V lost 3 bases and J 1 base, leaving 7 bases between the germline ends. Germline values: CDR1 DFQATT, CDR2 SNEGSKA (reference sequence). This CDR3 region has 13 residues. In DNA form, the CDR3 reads TGCAGTGCTAGCGGGACTGCCAAAAACATTCAGTACTTC. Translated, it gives CSASGTAKNIQYF.

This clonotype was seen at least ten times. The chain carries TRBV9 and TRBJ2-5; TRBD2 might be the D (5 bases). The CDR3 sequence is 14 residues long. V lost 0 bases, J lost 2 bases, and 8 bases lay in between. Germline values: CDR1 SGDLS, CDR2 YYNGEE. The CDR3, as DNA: TGTGCCAGCAGCGTAGGTCTAGCTCAAGAGACCCAGTACTTC. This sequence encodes CASSVGLAQETQYF.

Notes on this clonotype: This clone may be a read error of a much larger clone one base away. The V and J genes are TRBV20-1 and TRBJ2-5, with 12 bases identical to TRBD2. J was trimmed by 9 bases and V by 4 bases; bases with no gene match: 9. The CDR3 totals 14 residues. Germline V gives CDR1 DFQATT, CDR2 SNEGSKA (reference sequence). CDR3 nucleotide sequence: TGCAGTGCTATGCTAGCGGGAGGGGGGAAGGCCCAGTACTTC. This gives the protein CSAMLAGGGKAQYF.

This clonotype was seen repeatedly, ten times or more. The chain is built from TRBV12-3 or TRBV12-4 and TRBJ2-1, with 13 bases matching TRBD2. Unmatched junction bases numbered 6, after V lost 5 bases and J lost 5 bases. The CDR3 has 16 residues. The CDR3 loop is CASSPWTSGSHNEQFF. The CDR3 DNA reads TGTGCCAGCAGTCCGTGGACTAGCGGGAGCCACAATGAGCAGTTCTTC.

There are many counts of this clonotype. CDR3 loop: CASSPPGRSYGYTF. CDR3 DNA sequence: TGTGCCAGCTCACCACCGGGGAGATCGTATGGCTACACCTTC. The V gene is TRBV18, the J gene TRBJ1-2; no firm D call. Per germline, CDR1 KGHSH and CDR2 LQKENI. This CDR3 is built from 14 residues. Between the trimmed V and J ends, which lost 0 bases and 5 bases, there was a span of 10 bases.

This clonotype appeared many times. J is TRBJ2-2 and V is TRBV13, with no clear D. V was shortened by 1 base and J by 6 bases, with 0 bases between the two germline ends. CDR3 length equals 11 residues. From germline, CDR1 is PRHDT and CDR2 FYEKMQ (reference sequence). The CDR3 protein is CASSLAGELFF. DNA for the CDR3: TGTGCCAGCAGCTTAGCCGGGGAGCTGTTTTTT.

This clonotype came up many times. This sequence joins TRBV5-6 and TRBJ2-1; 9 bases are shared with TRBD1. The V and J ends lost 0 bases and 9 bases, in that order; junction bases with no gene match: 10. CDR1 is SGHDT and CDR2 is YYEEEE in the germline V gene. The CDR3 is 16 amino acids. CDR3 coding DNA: TGTGCCAGCAGCTTGGTTCCGGGACAGGGAAACACTGAGCAGTTCTTC. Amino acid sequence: CASSLVPGQGNTEQFF.

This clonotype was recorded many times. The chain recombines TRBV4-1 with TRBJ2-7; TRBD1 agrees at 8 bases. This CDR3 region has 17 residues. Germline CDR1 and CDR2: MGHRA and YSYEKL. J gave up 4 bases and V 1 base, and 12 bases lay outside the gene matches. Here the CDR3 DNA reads TGCGCCAGCAGCCAAGTGGGGGCAGGGGGCGTCTCGTACGAGCAGTACTTC. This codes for CASSQVGAGGVSYEQYF.

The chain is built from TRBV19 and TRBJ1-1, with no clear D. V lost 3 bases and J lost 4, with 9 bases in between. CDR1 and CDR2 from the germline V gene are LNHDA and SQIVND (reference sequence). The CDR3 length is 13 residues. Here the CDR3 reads CASSILGGTEAFF. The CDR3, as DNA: TGTGCCAGTAGTATCTTGGGAGGCACTGAAGCTTTCTTT.

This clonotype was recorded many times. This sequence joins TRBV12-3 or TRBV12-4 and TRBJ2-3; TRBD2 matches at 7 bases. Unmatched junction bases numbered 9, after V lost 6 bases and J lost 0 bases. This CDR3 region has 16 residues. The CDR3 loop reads CASSNRAGSSTDTQYF. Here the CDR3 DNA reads TGTGCCAGCAGCAATCGAGCGGGGTCTAGCACAGATACGCAGTATTTT.

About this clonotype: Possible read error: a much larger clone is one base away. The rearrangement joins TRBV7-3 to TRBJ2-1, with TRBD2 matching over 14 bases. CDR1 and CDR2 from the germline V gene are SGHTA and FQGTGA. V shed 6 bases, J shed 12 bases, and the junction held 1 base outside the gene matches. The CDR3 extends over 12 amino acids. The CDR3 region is CASRGLAGGQFF. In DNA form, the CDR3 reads TGTGCCAGCAGAGGACTAGCGGGAGGGCAGTTCTTC.

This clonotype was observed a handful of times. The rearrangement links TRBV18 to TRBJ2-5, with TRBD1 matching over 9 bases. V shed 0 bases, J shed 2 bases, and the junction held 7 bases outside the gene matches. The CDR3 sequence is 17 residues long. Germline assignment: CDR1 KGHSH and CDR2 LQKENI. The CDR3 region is CASSPPRGTGRQETQYF. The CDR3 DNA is TGTGCCAGCTCACCACCGCGCGGGACAGGGCGTCAAGAGACCCAGTACTTC.

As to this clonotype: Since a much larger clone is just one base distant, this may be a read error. The CDR3 spells CASSSSSGRAYGQYF. CDR3 nucleotides: TGTGCCAGCAGTTCCTCGAGCGGGAGGGCCTACGGGCAGTACTTC. The rearrangement uses TRBV6-2 or TRBV6-3 and TRBJ2-7; 10 bases line up with TRBD2. The germline V gene encodes CDR1 MNHEY and CDR2 SVGEGT. The CDR3 runs to 15 residues.

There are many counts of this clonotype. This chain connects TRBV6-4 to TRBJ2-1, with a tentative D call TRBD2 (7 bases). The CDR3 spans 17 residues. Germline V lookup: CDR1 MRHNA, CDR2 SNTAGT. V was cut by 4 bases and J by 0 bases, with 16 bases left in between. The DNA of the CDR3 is TGTGCCAGCAGTGCTAGGGGGGGCGGAAGCTCCTACAATGAGCAGTTCTTC. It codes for CASSARGGGSSYNEQFF.

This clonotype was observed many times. The CDR3 nucleotides are TGTGCCAGTAGTTCGGGACAGGGCCGCGGGGAGCTGTTTTTT. Translated: CASSSGQGRGELFF. V is TRBV19 and J is TRBJ2-2; 9 bases line up with TRBD1. CDR3 length equals 14 residues. The germline gives CDR1 LNHDA, CDR2 SQIVND (reference sequence). V gave up 5 bases and J gave up 7 bases; unmatched junction bases: 5. Based on the CDR3 plus reference TRBV19 and TRBJ2-2, the full variable domain is DGGITQSPKYLFRKEGQNVTLSCEQNLNHDAMYWYRQDPGQGLRLIYYSQIVNDFQKGDIAEGYSVSREKKESFPLTVTSAQKNPTAFYLCASSSGQGRGELFFGEGSRLTVL.

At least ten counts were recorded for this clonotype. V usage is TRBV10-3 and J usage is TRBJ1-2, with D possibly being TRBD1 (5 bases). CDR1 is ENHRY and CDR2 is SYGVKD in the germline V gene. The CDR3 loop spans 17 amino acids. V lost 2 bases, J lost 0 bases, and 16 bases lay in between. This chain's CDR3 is CAISEPPGRNSNYGYTF. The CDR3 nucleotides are TGTGCCATCAGTGAGCCACCGGGACGGAACTCTAACTATGGCTACACCTTC.

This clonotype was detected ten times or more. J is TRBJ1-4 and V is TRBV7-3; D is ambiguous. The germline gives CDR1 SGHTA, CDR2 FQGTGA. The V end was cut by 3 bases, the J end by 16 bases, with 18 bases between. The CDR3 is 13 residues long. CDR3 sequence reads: CASSFPPTAPRFF. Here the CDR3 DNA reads TGTGCCAGCAGCTTCCCTCCGACGGCCCCAAGGTTTTTT.